This TCR beta chain was sequenced during a study of identical twins. Study-wide points: Modeled out-of-frame TCR alpha sharing in monozygotic twins fell below observed levels. Insertion counts were lower in abundant cord blood beta clonotypes, a trend that memory repertoires did not show.

V was cut by 4 bases and J by 3 bases, with 15 bases left in between. CDR1 SGHRS and CDR2 YFSETQ come from the germline V gene. CDR3 length equals 15 residues. cDNA molecules carried unique molecular identifiers, and template switching added a universal primer site. TCRdb called the 5' RACE reads again in MiXCR, with one record for every CDR3 protein. The profile shows about 530,000 distinct CDR3 sequences, 15% of them singletons. Everyone who donated was a healthy Caucasian. This clonotype was seen a handful of times. Its antigen is not identified. The sample was also reused in another study, on yellow fever vaccine responses in identical twins.

The receptor was derived from a woman under 30 in good health. The sample taken for sequencing was CD4+ T cells sorted from blood. V usage is TRBV5-1 and J usage is TRBJ2-3, with a possible D match to TRBD1 (6 bases). CDR3: CASSPTGTPTDTQYF. CDR3 nucleotide sequence: TGCGCCAGCAGCCCCACCGGGACACCTACAGATACGCAGTATTTT.